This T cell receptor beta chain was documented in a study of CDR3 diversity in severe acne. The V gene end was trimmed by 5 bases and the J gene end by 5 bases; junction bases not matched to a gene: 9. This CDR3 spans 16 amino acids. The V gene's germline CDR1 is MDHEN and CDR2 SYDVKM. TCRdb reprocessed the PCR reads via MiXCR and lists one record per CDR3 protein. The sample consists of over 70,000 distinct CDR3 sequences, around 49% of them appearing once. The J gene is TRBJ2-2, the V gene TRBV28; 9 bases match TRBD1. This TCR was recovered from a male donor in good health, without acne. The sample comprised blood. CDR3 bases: TGTGCCAGCAGTATCCCGGGACAGGGTGGAACCGGGGAGCTGTTTTTT. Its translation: CASSIPGQGGTGELFF.